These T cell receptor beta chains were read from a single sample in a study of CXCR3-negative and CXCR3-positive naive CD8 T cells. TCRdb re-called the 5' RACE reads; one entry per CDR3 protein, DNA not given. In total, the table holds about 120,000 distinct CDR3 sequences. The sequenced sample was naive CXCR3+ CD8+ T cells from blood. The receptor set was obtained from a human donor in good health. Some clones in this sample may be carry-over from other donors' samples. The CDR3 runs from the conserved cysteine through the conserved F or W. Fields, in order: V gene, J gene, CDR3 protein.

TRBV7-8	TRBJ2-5	CASSPRDRGQETQYF
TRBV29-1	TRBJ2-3	CSARGVAGRTDTQYF
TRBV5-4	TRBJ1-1	CASSETGINGEAFF
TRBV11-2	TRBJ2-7	CASSFSFGTSGYEQYF
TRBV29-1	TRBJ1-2	CSVTGRASHGYTF
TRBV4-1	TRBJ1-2	CASSQAPWGSYGYTF
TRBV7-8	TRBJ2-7	CASSFGPSEQYF
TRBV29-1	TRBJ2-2	CSVELTGNTGELFF
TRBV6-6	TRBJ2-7	CASSFADEQYF
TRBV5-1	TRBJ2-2	CASSLSQGNTGELFF
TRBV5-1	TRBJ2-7	CASTSGAEQYF
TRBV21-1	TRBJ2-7	CARGAGEAGEQYF
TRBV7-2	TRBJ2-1	CASSLAASTNEQFF
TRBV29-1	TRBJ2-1	CSVEELAGLNEQFF
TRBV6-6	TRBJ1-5	CASSETFESQPQHF
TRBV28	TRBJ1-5	CASSIRGVVQPQHF
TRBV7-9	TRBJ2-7	CASSLGQGTSYEQYF
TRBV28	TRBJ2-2	CASSLQRNTGELFF
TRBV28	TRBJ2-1	CASSPRYNEQFF